This TCR beta chain was profiled in a study of blood T cells in healthy people across ages (dated by TCRdb to about 2015). A note on the overall study: In model experiments, template switching captured roughly one uniquely barcoded TCR beta cDNA molecule for every two T cells. To avoid experimental bias, donors of different ages were spread randomly across the sequencing lanes. To track age-related changes in TCR beta repertoire diversity, the study relied on deep sequencing normalized with unique cDNA molecular identifiers. Donors were grouped into four age groups: young (average 16 years), middle-aged (39), aged (approximately 67) and long-lived (roughly 80). Two additional independent replicas of 1 million unique cDNA reads from the same blood draw were analyzed for two donors (one aged 18 to 30 and one aged 80 or older). What the study reported, not specific to this receptor: Conclusive comparison of naive and antigen-experienced compartments was prevented by the profiling of bulk unsorted PBMCs. Total diversity estimates from one million sequenced T cells were considered lower bounds and underestimates. The CMV infection status of donors was not known, potentially confounding age-related changes in expanded clonotypes. A strong correlation was found between observed TCR beta diversity and the percentage of naive T cells measured by flow cytometry. As age increased, observed TCR beta diversity per million T cells dropped in a roughly linear way, and a significant reduction was already evident by age roughly 36. The long-lived group showed more naive CD4+ T cells, fewer expanded clones and increased TCR diversity than the aged group, suggesting age selection.

Systemically healthy Caucasian individuals from Russia, some 36 in total and aged roughly 6 to 95 years, were included as donors. About 9.1 milliliters of peripheral blood were collected from each donor into EDTA-treated Vacutainer tubes. Ficoll-Paque density-gradient centrifugation was used to isolate PBMCs, with at least 7 million per sample. Total RNA, at least 6 micrograms per sample, was extracted from PBMCs with Trizol reagent. For every donor, an aliquot of PBMCs went through flow cytometry to measure the percentages of naive CD45RAhigh/CD27high T cells. About this clonotype itself: The target of this receptor is not known. Within one base of it there is no much larger clone, and no base qualities were kept.

CDR3 length: 14 amino acids, cysteine to phenylalanine. The only DNA kept is the CDR3, 42 bases in frame from the first base. Germline trimming: 5 bases from V, 3 bases from J; junction bases outside gene matches: 4. Based on the germline V gene, the CDR1 and CDR2 sequences are LGHNA and YSLEER. Receptors were amplified or captured by 5' RACE. Sequencer: Illumina HiSeq 2500. A second roughly 7 to 12 cycle PCR used a sample-barcoded 5' primer and a J-beta primer mix. A unique molecular identifier was introduced onto each TCR beta cDNA molecule by a template-switch 5' adaptor carrying 12 random nucleotides. At least 2.5 million CDR3-containing paired-end reads were obtained from each sample. All of the RNA was converted into first-strand cDNA using the Mint cDNA synthesis kit, with a TRBC-specific oligonucleotide serving as the primer. Following uracil-DNA glycosylase treatment, all cDNA underwent a first 18-cycle PCR with the universal primers M1SS and BC2_uni_R. The authors' pipeline ran thus. For normalization, 1 million high-quality reads, each with a distinct molecular identifier, were randomly selected from each sample. Instead of being binned into consensus sequences, reads with shared molecular identifiers were discarded. MiTCR, with a Q25 quality threshold and the strictest error-elimination algorithm, was used for CDR3 identification, clonotype clustering and error correction. A nonparametric unseen species model using Euler transformation provided a lower-bound estimate of total TCR beta diversity. The raw public reads went through TCRdb reprocessing: fastp at Q25, MiXCR clone calling, in-frame beta chains kept. Entries are consolidated by CDR3 protein sequence, retaining the most common genes and DNA. TCRdb, not the authors, supplied the V and J calls. The sample table lists 1,300,000 or so distinct CDR3 sequences, 59% of them with a count of one. Of the sample, 5% to 7% is held by the ten largest clones.

The sequencing sample was made of blood. The V and J genes are TRBV4-3 and TRBJ2-3; the junction holds 8 bases that match TRBD2. This sequence originates from a man aged 18 to 30 in good health. The nucleotide sequence reads TGCGCCAGCAGCAAAGCGGGGGCGACAGATACGCAGTATTTT. This is translated as CASSKAGATDTQYF.